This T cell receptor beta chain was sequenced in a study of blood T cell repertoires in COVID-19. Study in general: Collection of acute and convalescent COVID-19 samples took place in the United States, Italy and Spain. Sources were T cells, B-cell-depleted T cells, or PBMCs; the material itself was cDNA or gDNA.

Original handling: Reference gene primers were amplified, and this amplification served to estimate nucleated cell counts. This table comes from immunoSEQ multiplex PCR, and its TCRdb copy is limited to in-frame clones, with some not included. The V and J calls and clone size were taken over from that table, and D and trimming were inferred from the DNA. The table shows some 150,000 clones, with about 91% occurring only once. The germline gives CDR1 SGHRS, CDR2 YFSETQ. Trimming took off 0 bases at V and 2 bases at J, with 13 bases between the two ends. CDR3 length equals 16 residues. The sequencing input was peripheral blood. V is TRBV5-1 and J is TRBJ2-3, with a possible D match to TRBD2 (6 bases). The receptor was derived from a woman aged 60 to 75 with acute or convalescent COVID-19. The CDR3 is CASSLAGGLNTDTQYF. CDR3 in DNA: TGCGCCAGCAGCTTGGCCGGCGGACTAAACACAGATACGCAGTATTTT.